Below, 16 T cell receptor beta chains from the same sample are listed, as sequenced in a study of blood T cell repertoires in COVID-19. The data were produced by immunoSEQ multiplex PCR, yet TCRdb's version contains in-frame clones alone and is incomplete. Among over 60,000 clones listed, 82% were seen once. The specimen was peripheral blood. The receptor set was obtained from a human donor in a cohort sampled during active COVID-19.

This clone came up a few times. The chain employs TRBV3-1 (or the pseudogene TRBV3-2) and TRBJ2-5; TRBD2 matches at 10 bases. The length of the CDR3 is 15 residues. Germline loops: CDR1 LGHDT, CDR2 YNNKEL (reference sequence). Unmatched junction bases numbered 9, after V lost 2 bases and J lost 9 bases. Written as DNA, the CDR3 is TGTGCCAGCAGCCAAATGAGCGGGGGGGCATTGGCCCAGTACTTC. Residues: CASSQMSGGALAQYF.

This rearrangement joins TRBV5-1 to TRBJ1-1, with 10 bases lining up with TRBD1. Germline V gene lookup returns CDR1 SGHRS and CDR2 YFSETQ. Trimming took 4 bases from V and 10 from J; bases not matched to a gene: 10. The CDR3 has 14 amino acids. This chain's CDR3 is CASSAGTGVEGAFF. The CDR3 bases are TGCGCCAGCAGCGCCGGGACAGGGGTAGAAGGAGCTTTCTTT.

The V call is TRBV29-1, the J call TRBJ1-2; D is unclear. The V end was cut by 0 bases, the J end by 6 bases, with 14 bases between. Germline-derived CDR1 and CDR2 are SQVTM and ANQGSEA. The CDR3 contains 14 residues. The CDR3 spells CSVEESEGIDGYTF. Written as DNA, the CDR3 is TGCAGCGTTGAAGAGAGTGAGGGAATCGATGGCTACACCTTC.

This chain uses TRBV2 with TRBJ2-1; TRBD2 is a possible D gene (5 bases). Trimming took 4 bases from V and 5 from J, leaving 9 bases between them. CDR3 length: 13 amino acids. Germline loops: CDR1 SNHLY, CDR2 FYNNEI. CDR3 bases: TGTGCCAGCAGTGGCTTGCGGGACAATGAGCAGTTCTTC. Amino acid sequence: CASSGLRDNEQFF.

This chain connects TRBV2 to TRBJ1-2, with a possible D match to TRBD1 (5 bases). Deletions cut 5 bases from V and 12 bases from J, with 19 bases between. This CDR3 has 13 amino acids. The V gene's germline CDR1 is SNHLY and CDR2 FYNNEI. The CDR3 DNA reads TGTGCCAGCAGTCTCTCTCCAGGGCCGACTCACACCTTC. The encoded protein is CASSLSPGPTHTF.

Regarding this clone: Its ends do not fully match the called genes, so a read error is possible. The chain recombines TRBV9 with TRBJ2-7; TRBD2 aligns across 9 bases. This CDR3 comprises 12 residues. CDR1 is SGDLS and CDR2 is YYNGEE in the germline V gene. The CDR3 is CASSNSGGKHNF. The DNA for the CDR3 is TGTGCCAGCAGCAATAGCGGGGGAAAGCACAACTTC.

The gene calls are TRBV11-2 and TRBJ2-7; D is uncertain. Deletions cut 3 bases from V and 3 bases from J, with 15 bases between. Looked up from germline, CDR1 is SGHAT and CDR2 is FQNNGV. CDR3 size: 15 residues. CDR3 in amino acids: CASSFIGISGYEQYF. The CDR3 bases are TGTGCCAGCAGCTTCATTGGTATCTCGGGCTACGAGCAGTACTTC.

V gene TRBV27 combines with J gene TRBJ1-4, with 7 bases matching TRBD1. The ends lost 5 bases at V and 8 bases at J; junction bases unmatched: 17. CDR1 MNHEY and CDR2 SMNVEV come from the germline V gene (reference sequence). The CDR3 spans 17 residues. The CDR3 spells CASSPIARGGAGEKLFF. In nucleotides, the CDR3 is TGTGCCAGCAGTCCGATCGCTCGAGGGGGCGCGGGGGAAAAACTGTTTTTT.

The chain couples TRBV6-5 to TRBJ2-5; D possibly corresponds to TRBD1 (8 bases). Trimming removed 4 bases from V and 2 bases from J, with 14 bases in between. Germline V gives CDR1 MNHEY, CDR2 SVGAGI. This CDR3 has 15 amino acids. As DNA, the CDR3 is TGTGCCAGCAGTTCGGACAGGGAGGGGCAAGAGACCCAGTACTTC. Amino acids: CASSSDREGQETQYF.

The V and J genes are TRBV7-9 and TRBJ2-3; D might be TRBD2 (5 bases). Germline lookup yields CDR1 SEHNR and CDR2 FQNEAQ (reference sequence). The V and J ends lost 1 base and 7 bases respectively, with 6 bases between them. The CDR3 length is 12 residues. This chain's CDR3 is CASSLGGNTQYF. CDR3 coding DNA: TGTGCCAGCAGCTTAGGAGGGAATACGCAGTATTTT.

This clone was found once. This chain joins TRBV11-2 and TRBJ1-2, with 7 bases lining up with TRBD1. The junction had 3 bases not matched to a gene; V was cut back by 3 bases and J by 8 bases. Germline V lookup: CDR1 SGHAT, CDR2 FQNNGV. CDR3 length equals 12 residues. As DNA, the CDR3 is TGTGCCAGCAGCTTCGAGGGGGCGGGCTACACCTTC. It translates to CASSFEGAGYTF.

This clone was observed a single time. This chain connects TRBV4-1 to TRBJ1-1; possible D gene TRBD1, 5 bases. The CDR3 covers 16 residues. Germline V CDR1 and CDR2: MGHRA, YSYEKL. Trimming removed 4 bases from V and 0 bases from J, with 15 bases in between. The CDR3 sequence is CASSPTWQGVNTEAFF. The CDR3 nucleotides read TGCGCCAGCAGCCCGACTTGGCAGGGCGTGAACACTGAAGCTTTCTTT.

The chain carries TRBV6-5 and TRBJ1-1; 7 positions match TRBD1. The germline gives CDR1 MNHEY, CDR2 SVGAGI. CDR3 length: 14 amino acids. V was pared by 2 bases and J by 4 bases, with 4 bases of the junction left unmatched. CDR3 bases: TGTGCCAGCAGTTACAATAGACAGGGCACTGAAGCTTTCTTT. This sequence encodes CASSYNRQGTEAFF.

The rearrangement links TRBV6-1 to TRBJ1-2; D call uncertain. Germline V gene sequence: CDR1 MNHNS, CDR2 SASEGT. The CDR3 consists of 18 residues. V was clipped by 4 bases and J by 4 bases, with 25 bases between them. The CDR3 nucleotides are TGTGCCAGCAGTGTTGGCTGGGAATACTTGACCGGGAGCTATGGCTACACCTTC. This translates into CASSVGWEYLTGSYGYTF.

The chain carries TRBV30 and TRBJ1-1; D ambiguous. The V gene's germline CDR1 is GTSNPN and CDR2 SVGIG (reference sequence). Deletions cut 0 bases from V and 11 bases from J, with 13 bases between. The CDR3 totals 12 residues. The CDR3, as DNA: TGTGCCTGGAGTGTAATGGAGGCTTCGGCTTTCTTT. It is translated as CAWSVMEASAFF.

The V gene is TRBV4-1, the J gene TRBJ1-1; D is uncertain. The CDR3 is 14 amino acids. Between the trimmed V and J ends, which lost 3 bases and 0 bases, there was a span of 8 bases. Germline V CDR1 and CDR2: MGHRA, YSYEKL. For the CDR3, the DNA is TGCGCCAGCAGCCATCCCGGGGTGAACACTGAAGCTTTCTTT. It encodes CASSHPGVNTEAFF.